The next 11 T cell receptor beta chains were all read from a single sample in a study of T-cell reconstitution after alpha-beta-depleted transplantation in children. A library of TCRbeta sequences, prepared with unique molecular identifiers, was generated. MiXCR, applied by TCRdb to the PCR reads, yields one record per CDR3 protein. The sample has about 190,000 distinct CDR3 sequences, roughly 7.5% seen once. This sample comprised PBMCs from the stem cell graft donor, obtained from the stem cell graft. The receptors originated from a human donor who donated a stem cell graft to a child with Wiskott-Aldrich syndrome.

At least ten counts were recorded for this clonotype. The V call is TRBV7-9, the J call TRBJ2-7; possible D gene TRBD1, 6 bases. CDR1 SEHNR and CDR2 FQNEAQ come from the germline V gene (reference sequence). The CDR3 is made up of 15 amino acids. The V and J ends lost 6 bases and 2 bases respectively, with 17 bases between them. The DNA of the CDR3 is TGTGCCAGCAGTGGCGGTACAGGGACACCCTACGAGCAGTACTTC. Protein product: CASSGGTGTPYEQYF.

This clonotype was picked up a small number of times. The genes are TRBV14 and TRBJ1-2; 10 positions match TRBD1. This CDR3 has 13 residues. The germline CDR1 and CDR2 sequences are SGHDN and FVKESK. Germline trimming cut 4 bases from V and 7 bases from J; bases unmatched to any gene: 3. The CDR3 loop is CASSRGQGFGYTF. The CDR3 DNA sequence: TGTGCCAGCAGCCGGGGACAGGGGTTTGGCTACACCTTC.

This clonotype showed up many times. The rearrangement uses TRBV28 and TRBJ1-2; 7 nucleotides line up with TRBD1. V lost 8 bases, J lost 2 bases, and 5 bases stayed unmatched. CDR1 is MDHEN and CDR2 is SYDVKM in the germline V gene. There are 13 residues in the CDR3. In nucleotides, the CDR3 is TGTGCCAGCGGGACAGCTTTCAACTATGGCTACACCTTC. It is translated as CASGTAFNYGYTF.

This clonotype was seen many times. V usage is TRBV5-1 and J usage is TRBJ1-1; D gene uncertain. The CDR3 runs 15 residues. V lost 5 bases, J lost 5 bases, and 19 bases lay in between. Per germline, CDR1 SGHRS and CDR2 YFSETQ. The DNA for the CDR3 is TGCGCCAGCAGTCTGGGTCTTTCAAGAATAACTGAAGCTTTCTTT. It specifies CASSLGLSRITEAFF.

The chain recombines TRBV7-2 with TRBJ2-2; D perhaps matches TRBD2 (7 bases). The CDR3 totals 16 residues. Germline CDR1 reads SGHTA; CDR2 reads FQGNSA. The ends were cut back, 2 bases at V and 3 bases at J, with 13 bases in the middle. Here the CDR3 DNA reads TGTGCCAGCAGCTTATTAAGGGGGGGAGACACCGGGGAGCTGTTTTTT. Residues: CASSLLRGGDTGELFF.

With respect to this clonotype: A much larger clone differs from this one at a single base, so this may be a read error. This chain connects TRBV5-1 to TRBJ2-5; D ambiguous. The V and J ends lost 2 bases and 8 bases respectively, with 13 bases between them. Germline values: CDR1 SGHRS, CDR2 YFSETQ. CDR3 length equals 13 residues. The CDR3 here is CASSFFSSDTQYF. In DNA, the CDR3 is TGCGCCAGCAGCTTTTTTAGTTCGGATACCCAGTACTTC.

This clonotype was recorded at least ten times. DNA of the CDR3: TGTGCCAGCAGTTTAACTAGCGGCACCGGGGAGCTGTTTTTT. It translates to CASSLTSGTGELFF. The J gene is TRBJ2-2, the V gene TRBV12-3 or TRBV12-4; 8 bases map to TRBD2. The CDR3 sequence is 14 residues long. With V trimmed by 2 bases and J by 4 bases, 0 bases remained unmatched.

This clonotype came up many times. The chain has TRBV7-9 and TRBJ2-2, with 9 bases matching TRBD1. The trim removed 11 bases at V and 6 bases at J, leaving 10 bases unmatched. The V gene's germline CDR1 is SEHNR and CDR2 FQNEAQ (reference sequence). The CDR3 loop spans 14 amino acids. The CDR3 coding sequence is TGTGCCGGCACCCGGGACAGGGAGGCCGGGGAGCTGTTTTTT. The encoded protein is CAGTRDREAGELFF. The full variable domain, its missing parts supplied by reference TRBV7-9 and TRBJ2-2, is DTGVSQNPRHKITKRGQNVTFRCDPISEHNRLYWYRQTLGQGPEFLTYFQNEAQLEKSRLLSDRFSAERPKGSFSTLEIQRTEQGDSAMYLCAGTRDREAGELFFGEGSRLTVL.

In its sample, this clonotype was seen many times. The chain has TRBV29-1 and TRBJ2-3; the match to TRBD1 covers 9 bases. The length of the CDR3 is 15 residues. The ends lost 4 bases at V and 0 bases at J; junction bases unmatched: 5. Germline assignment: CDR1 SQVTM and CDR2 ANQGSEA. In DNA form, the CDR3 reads TGCAGCGTTGGAGGGACAGGGATTAGCACAGATACGCAGTATTTT. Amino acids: CSVGGTGISTDTQYF.

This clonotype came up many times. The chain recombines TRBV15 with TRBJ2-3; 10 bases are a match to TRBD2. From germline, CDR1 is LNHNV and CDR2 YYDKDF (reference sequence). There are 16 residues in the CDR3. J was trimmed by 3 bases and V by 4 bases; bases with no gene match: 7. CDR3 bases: TGTGCCACCAGCACGCGCGGGACTAGCGTAACAGATACGCAGTATTTT. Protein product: CATSTRGTSVTDTQYF.

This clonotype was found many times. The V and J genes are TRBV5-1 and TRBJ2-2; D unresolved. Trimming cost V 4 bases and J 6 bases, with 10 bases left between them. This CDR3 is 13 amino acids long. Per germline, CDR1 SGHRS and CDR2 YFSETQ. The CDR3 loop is CASSRIGPGELFF. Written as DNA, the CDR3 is TGCGCCAGCAGCCGAATAGGCCCCGGGGAGCTGTTTTTT.